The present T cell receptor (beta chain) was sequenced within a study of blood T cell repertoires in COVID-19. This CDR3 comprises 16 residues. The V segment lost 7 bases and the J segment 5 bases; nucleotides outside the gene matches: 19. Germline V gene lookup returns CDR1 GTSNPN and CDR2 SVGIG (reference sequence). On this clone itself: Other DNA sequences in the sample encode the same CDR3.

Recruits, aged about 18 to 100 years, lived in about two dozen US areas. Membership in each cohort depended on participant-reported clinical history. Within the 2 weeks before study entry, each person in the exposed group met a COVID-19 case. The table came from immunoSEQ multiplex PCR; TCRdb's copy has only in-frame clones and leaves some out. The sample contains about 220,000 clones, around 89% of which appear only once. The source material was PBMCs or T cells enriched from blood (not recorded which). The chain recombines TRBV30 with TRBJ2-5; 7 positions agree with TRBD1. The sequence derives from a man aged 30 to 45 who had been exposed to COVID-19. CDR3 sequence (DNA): TGTGCCTTCAACCGAGGGGGCCGGGGCGGAGTGGAGACCCAGTACTTC. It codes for CAFNRGGRGGVETQYF.